The 19 T cell receptor beta chains below all came from one sample that was sequenced in a study of cytomegalovirus exposure and HLA in healthy donors. The repertoire was sequenced with immunoSEQ multiplex PCR; TCRdb's copy has only in-frame clones and lacks some. The sample includes fewer than 250,000 clones, 87% seen only once; the top ten take 2.6%. The material sequenced was PBMCs. These receptors all come from a man younger than 30 in good health and CMV-seronegative.

This chain connects TRBV7-2 to TRBJ1-2; D not certain. The CDR3 length is 16 residues. V lost 1 base to trimming and J lost 4 bases, with 16 bases between them. Germline assignment: CDR1 SGHTA and CDR2 FQGNSA. The CDR3 is CASSLVRATGGYGYTF. CDR3 nucleotide sequence: TGTGCCAGCAGCTTAGTCCGGGCCACTGGAGGCTATGGCTACACCTTC.

The chain carries TRBV7-2 and TRBJ2-1; the D gene is possibly TRBD2 (6 bases). The CDR3 spans 16 residues. V lost 7 bases to trimming and J lost 5 bases, with 21 bases between them. CDR1 SGHTA and CDR2 FQGNSA come from the germline V gene. The CDR3 spells CASIYRSVRRDNEQFF. The CDR3 nucleotides read TGTGCCAGCATCTACCGTAGCGTGCGGAGGGACAATGAGCAGTTCTTC.

This clone was observed a handful of times. The gene calls are TRBV28 and TRBJ1-2, with 7 bases that match TRBD1. From germline, CDR1 is MDHEN and CDR2 SYDVKM. The CDR3 is made up of 14 amino acids. The junction had 8 bases not matched to a gene; V was cut back by 6 bases and J by 4 bases. For the CDR3, the DNA is TGTGCCAGCAGCTTTACAGGGGTCGGCTATGGCTACACCTTC. Encoded protein: CASSFTGVGYGYTF.

The V gene is TRBV15, the J gene TRBJ2-3; no clear D. CDR3 size: 15 residues. Trimming cost V 4 bases and J 2 bases, with 13 bases left between them. The germline CDR1 and CDR2 sequences are LNHNV and YYDKDF (reference sequence). CDR3 sequence reads: CATSTRDNPTDTQYF. CDR3 DNA sequence: TGTGCCACCAGCACCCGAGATAATCCCACAGATACGCAGTATTTT. The complete variable domain, with remaining parts taken from reference TRBV15 and TRBJ2-3, reads DAMVIQNPRYQVTQFGKPVTLSCSQTLNHNVMYWYQQKSSQAPKLLFHYYDKDFNNEADTPDNFQSRRPNTSFCFLDIRSPGLGDTAMYLCATSTRDNPTDTQYFGPGTRLTVL.

The gene calls are TRBV7-3 and TRBJ2-1, with 8 bases identical to TRBD2. V gave up 3 bases and J gave up 4 bases; unmatched junction bases: 5. The CDR3 extends over 15 amino acids. CDR1 is SGHTA, CDR2 FQGTGA, per germline. CDR3 nucleotides: TGTGCCAGCAGCTTGAGACTAGCGCTTTACAATGAGCAGTTCTTC. Protein product: CASSLRLALYNEQFF.

The rearrangement links TRBV7-9 to TRBJ2-2; D unresolved. Germline CDR1 reads SEHNR; CDR2 reads FQNEAQ (reference sequence). This CDR3 has 13 amino acids. V was shortened by 0 bases and J by 5 bases, with 4 bases between the two germline ends. This chain's CDR3 is CASSLAQTGELFF. Here the CDR3 DNA reads TGTGCCAGCAGCTTAGCGCAGACCGGGGAGCTGTTTTTT. Full variable domain (remainder filled in from reference TRBV7-9 and TRBJ2-2): DTGVSQNPRHKITKRGQNVTFRCDPISEHNRLYWYRQTLGQGPEFLTYFQNEAQLEKSRLLSDRFSAERPKGSFSTLEIQRTEQGDSAMYLCASSLAQTGELFFGEGSRLTVL.

This clone has more than one count but fewer than ten. The chain is built from TRBV4-3 and TRBJ2-2; 9 positions match TRBD1. This CDR3 has 18 amino acids. Germline V gives CDR1 LGHNA, CDR2 YSLEER. The V and J ends lost 2 bases and 0 bases, in that order; junction bases with no gene match: 7. The CDR3 sequence: CASSQLDRGQPNTGELFF. The CDR3, as DNA: TGCGCCAGCAGCCAACTGGACAGGGGCCAACCGAACACCGGGGAGCTGTTTTTT.

The rearrangement links TRBV30 to TRBJ2-5, with a weak D call TRBD2 (5 bases). Deletions cut 3 bases from V and 5 bases from J, with 16 bases between. Germline V gives CDR1 GTSNPN, CDR2 SVGIG (reference sequence). The CDR3 is 14 residues long. The CDR3 loop is CAWRGGTPGETQYF. The CDR3 coding sequence is TGTGCCTGGAGAGGTGGAACTCCGGGGGAGACCCAGTACTTC.

The chain is built from TRBV4-1 and TRBJ1-1, with D possibly matching TRBD1 (5 bases). This CDR3 is built from 16 residues. CDR1 and CDR2 (germline): MGHRA, YSYEKL. The germline V and J ends were trimmed by 0 bases and 0 bases, with 11 bases remaining between them. The CDR3 here is CASSQDKGFVNTEAFF. The CDR3 DNA sequence: TGCGCCAGCAGCCAAGATAAGGGGTTTGTGAACACTGAAGCTTTCTTT.

The chain has TRBV20-1 and TRBJ1-1; D call uncertain. The germline gives CDR1 DFQATT, CDR2 SNEGSKA (reference sequence). The CDR3 length is 10 residues. Trimming left V 4 bases short and J 6 bases short, with 6 bases between. The DNA of the CDR3 is TGCAGTGCTATCCAGTCTGAAGCTTTCTTT. Translating gives CSAIQSEAFF.

This clone has only one observation. The chain is built from TRBV11-2 and TRBJ2-7; D ambiguous. Germline assignment: CDR1 SGHAT and CDR2 FQNNGV. Trimming removed 4 bases from V and 6 bases from J, with 16 bases in between. There are 14 residues in the CDR3. The CDR3 spells CASSSQRSSSEQYF. The CDR3 DNA reads TGTGCCAGCAGCTCCCAACGGAGTTCGTCCGAGCAGTACTTC.

This clone was observed once. V is TRBV7-2 and J is TRBJ2-7, with 11 positions matching TRBD2. CDR3 length equals 15 residues. The J segment lost 0 bases and the V segment lost 3 bases, leaving 1 base of the junction unmatched. CDR1 and CDR2 (germline): SGHTA, FQGNSA. The CDR3 coding sequence is TGTGCCAGCAGCTTTGGGACTAGCGGCTCCTACGAGCAGTACTTC. Translation gives CASSFGTSGSYEQYF.

The chain has TRBV6-5 and TRBJ2-1; D is perhaps TRBD2 (6 bases). The CDR3 runs to 11 residues. Germline CDR1 and CDR2: MNHEY and SVGAGI. Trimming shortened V by 11 bases and J by 11 bases, and 16 bases separated the two germline ends. The CDR3 reads CAASTGSQQFF. The CDR3 nucleotides are TGTGCCGCCTCGACCGGGAGCCAGCAGTTCTTC.

The CDR3: CASSQEASGTDTQYF. DNA for the CDR3: TGCGCCAGCAGCCAAGAAGCTAGCGGGACAGATACGCAGTATTTT. The chain has TRBV4-3 and TRBJ2-3; 8 nucleotides match TRBD2. Unmatched junction bases numbered 2, after V lost 0 bases and J lost 3 bases. CDR3 size: 15 residues. CDR1 and CDR2 from the germline V gene are LGHNA and YSLEER.

The chain carries TRBV7-6 and TRBJ2-1, with D possibly TRBD1 on 8 matching bases. The CDR3 length is 15 residues. Trimming removed 4 bases at V and 3 bases at J, with 13 bases between. Germline CDR1 and CDR2: SGHVS and FNYEAQ. Here the CDR3 reads CASSSYRGGYNEQFF. CDR3 nucleotides: TGTGCCAGCAGCTCCTACAGGGGGGGCTACAATGAGCAGTTCTTC.

This rearrangement joins TRBV7-8 to TRBJ2-7; 9 positions match TRBD1. After removal of 4 bases from V and 2 bases from J, the junction contained 6 bases not matched to a gene. This CDR3 comprises 15 residues. Germline-derived CDR1 and CDR2 are SGHVS and FQNEAQ. In DNA form, the CDR3 reads TGTGCCAGCAGCTCCCGGACAGGGGAAACCTACGAGCAGTACTTC. This sequence encodes CASSSRTGETYEQYF.

The J gene is TRBJ2-3, the V gene TRBV7-9; D is perhaps TRBD1 (6 bases). The V gene's germline CDR1 is SEHNR and CDR2 FQNEAQ (reference sequence). The length of the CDR3 is 14 residues. V was trimmed by 1 base and J by 7 bases, leaving 12 bases between them. CDR3 residues: CASSLDREGHTQYF. As DNA, the CDR3 is TGTGCCAGCAGCTTAGACAGGGAAGGACATACGCAGTATTTT. The variable domain in full, completed from reference TRBV7-9 and TRBJ2-3, reads DTGVSQNPRHKITKRGQNVTFRCDPISEHNRLYWYRQTLGQGPEFLTYFQNEAQLEKSRLLSDRFSAERPKGSFSTLEIQRTEQGDSAMYLCASSLDREGHTQYFGPGTRLTVL.

Note on this clone: Other DNA sequences of this sample code for an identical CDR3. The rearrangement joins TRBV4-3 to TRBJ2-7, with unresolved D. The CDR3 extends over 15 amino acids. Trimming removed 1 base at V and 0 bases at J, with 10 bases between. CDR1 is LGHNA and CDR2 is YSLEER in the germline V gene. The CDR3 region has the DNA TGCGCCAGCAGCCAAGGCGAGAGGAGCTCCTACGAGCAGTACTTC. Translating it yields CASSQGERSSYEQYF.

The V and J genes are TRBV29-1 and TRBJ2-1; 8 positions match TRBD1. Germline-derived CDR1 and CDR2 are SQVTM and ANQGSEA. V was clipped by 8 bases and J by 0 bases; unmatched bases: 9. The length of the CDR3 is 15 residues. The CDR3 loop reads CSIDTGGSSYNEQFF. As DNA, the CDR3 is TGCAGCATCGACACAGGGGGAAGCTCCTACAATGAGCAGTTCTTC.